Each of the 14 T cell receptor beta chains below was sequenced from the same sample in a study of T cell repertoires in cytomegalovirus infection. TCRdb re-derived calls from the reads in MiXCR, one entry per CDR3 protein. The sample consists of roughly 230,000 distinct CDR3 sequences, about 23% of them appearing once. Sequencing was done on a sample of CD8+ T cells from PBMCs. These receptors came from a human donor in good health (CMV status not recorded). Some clones in this sample may be carry-over from other donors' samples.

J is TRBJ2-1 and V is TRBV20-1, with D perhaps matching TRBD2 (7 bases). Trimming took 0 bases from V and 8 from J, leaving 17 bases between them. From germline, CDR1 is DFQATT and CDR2 SNEGSKA (reference sequence). The CDR3 contains 15 residues. The CDR3 reads CSARDRGAHSDEQFF. DNA of the CDR3: TGCAGTGCTAGAGATCGGGGGGCCCATTCAGATGAGCAGTTCTTC.

This clonotype was picked up a small number of times. The rearrangement joins TRBV10-3 to TRBJ1-1; D is perhaps TRBD1 (6 bases). V was pared by 11 bases and J by 0 bases, with 19 bases between. Germline lookup yields CDR1 ENHRY and CDR2 SYGVKD. The length of the CDR3 is 15 residues. The CDR3 DNA is TGTGCCTCCCAGGGAGACAGGCGTATGAACACTGAAGCTTTCTTT. It specifies CASQGDRRMNTEAFF.

The table lists this clonotype with a count of one. Possible read error: a much larger clone is one base away. V is TRBV7-3 and J is TRBJ1-1, with unresolved D. V was trimmed by 2 bases and J by 2 bases, leaving 9 bases between them. Germline lookup yields CDR1 SGHTA and CDR2 FQGTGA. The CDR3 covers 14 residues. The CDR3, as DNA: TGTGCCAGCAGCTTAGTGGAGGGCAACACTGAAGCTTTCTTT. The encoded protein is CASSLVEGNTEAFF. The full variable domain, rest sourced from reference TRBV7-3 and TRBJ1-1, is GAGVSQTPSNKVTEKGKYVELRCDPISGHTALYWYRQSLGQGPEFLIYFQGTGAADDSGLPNDRFFAVRPEGSVSTLKIQRTERGDSAVYLCASSLVEGNTEAFFGQGTRLTVV.

Comments on this clonotype: The junction departs from the called germline gene at one end, perhaps through a read error. This chain joins TRBV7-2 and TRBJ2-1, with TRBD1 matching 7 bases. Germline values: CDR1 SGHTA, CDR2 FQGNSA. This CDR3 is built from 13 residues. CDR3 region: CASSLNDRDEQLF. The CDR3 DNA follows: TGTGCCAGCAGCTTAAATGACAGGGATGAGCAGTTATTC.

The chain combines TRBV20-1 with TRBJ2-1, with 9 bases matching TRBD2. Germline V gene lookup returns CDR1 DFQATT and CDR2 SNEGSKA (reference sequence). The CDR3 totals 16 residues. Trimming took 0 bases from V and 2 from J; bases not matched to a gene: 5. The CDR3 region is CSARDSGGLAYNEQFF. DNA for the CDR3: TGCAGTGCTAGAGACAGCGGGGGGCTCGCCTACAATGAGCAGTTCTTC.

This clonotype was detected ten times or more. The chain recombines TRBV12-3 or TRBV12-4 with TRBJ1-1, with 7 bases fitting TRBD1. V shed 1 base and J 10 bases; nucleotides not matched to a gene: 12. The CDR3 covers 15 residues. This chain's CDR3 is CASSLGIRQGWRAFF. The CDR3 coding sequence is TGTGCCAGCAGTTTAGGGATTCGACAGGGCTGGCGAGCTTTCTTT.

This clonotype was counted only a few times. V is TRBV7-2 and J is TRBJ2-3, with D perhaps TRBD2 (7 bases). The V end was cut by 3 bases, the J end by 2 bases, with 18 bases between. The length of the CDR3 is 17 residues. Germline CDR1 is SGHTA and CDR2 is FQGNSA. The CDR3: CASSFTGGPGDTDTQYF. CDR3 sequence (DNA): TGTGCCAGCAGCTTCACCGGGGGGCCAGGGGACACAGATACGCAGTATTTT.

This CDR3 is CSVVGSTQYF. CDR3 DNA sequence: TGCAGCGTTGTAGGAAGCACGCAGTATTTT. V and J are TRBV29-1 and TRBJ2-3; no reliable D call. The CDR3 consists of 10 residues. Trimming pared 4 bases from V and 9 bases from J, leaving 8 bases between. CDR1 and CDR2 from the germline V gene are SQVTM and ANQGSEA.

This chain uses TRBV7-4 with TRBJ2-7; D unclear. This CDR3 has 13 residues. In germline, CDR1 is SGHVT, CDR2 SQSDAQ. V lost 6 bases and J 0 bases, leaving 9 bases between the germline ends. The CDR3 DNA follows: TGTGCCAGCAGGTGGGAAGGCTCCTACGAGCAGTACTTC. The encoded protein is CASRWEGSYEQYF. Using reference TRBV7-4 and TRBJ2-7 for the parts outside the CDR3, the full variable domain is GAGVSQSPRYKVAKRGRDVALRCDSISGHVTLYWYRQTLGQGSEVLTYSQSDAQRDKSGRPSGRFSAERPERSVSTLKIQRTEQGDSAVYLCASRWEGSYEQYFGPGTRLTVT.

This chain uses TRBV29-1 with TRBJ2-7; TRBD1 matches 8 bases. CDR3 length: 13 amino acids. Trimming cost V 4 bases and J 0 bases; bases outside gene matches: 2. Germline V CDR1 and CDR2: SQVTM, ANQGSEA. CDR3 in DNA: TGCAGCGTTGGACAGGGGACCTCCTACGAGCAGTACTTC. This translates into CSVGQGTSYEQYF.

There are a few counts of this clonotype. The V and J genes are TRBV28 and TRBJ2-7; no reliable D call. CDR1 and CDR2 (germline): MDHEN, SYDVKM. The CDR3 contains 13 residues. Trimming left V 3 bases short and J 4 bases short, with 10 bases between. This chain's CDR3 is CASSFQATYEQYF. The CDR3 DNA sequence: TGTGCCAGCAGTTTCCAGGCGACTTACGAGCAGTACTTC.

The V and J genes are TRBV7-9 and TRBJ2-5; D is possibly TRBD1 or TRBD2 (6 bases each). The CDR3 runs 16 residues. Germline loops: CDR1 SEHNR, CDR2 FQNEAQ (reference sequence). V lost 6 bases to trimming and J lost 9 bases, with 26 bases between them. The CDR3 protein is CASSSHLGGLPEAQYF. CDR3 coding DNA: TGTGCCAGCAGTTCTCATCTAGGGGGGCTGCCTGAGGCCCAGTACTTC.

The chain links TRBV2 to TRBJ1-5, with 8 bases matching TRBD1. Germline CDR1 SNHLY, CDR2 FYNNEI. This CDR3 region has 17 residues. V lost 3 bases and J lost 1; bases outside the gene matches: 8. In DNA form, the CDR3 reads TGTGCCAGCAGTGACCTGCTAACAGGGGGGAGCAATCAGCCCCAGCATTTT. Translated: CASSDLLTGGSNQPQHF.

This chain links TRBV4-1 with TRBJ2-1; weak D call: TRBD2 (6 bases). Germline lookup yields CDR1 MGHRA and CDR2 YSYEKL. The CDR3 runs to 16 residues. V was clipped by 9 bases and J by 6 bases, with 24 bases between them. The CDR3 nucleotides are TGCGCCAGTACCCCATCTCCCCACGTGCGGGGCAATGAGCAGTTCTTC. Its translation: CASTPSPHVRGNEQFF.